The present entry profiles one T cell receptor beta chain with its context. The antigen is unknown. This entry belongs to a study of shared clonotypes between healthy human individuals. General study results and limits: Richness estimates generally favored naive over memory subsets.

TCRdb's copy holds only in-frame clones and misses some; the assay was immunoSEQ multiplex PCR. The sample records about 690,000 clones, roughly 91% being singletons. V lost 6 bases to trimming and J lost 0 bases, with 11 bases between them. The CDR3 sequence is 15 residues long. Germline V gene data show CDR1 as LNHDA and CDR2 as SQIVND (reference sequence). What was sequenced was memory CD8+ T cells from PBMCs. Sample subset: CD45RO+ cells pooled with CCR7-negative TemRA cells. The chain employs TRBV19 and TRBJ1-4; D not certain. This clonotype was obtained from a man between 18 and 29 years old in good health. Some clones in this sample may be carry-over from other donors' samples. Written as DNA, the CDR3 is TGTGCCAGTAGGGAATGGAGATCAACTAATGAAAAACTGTTTTTT. Protein: CASREWRSTNEKLFF.